Below are 8 T cell receptor beta chains sequenced from a single sample in a study of shared clonotypes between healthy human individuals. Assay: immunoSEQ multiplex PCR; the TCRdb copy retains only in-frame clones and omits some. The table has around 2.1 million clones, 85% to 95% seen once. CD45RO-negative CD8 cells positively selected for CCR7 made up the naive population, which excluded terminally differentiated effector memory CD45RA+ cells. Input material: naive CD8+ T cells from PBMCs. These receptors were taken from a man between 18 and 29 years old in good health. Some clones in this sample may be carry-over from other donors' samples.

This clone has a single count. The chain links TRBV15 to TRBJ2-7, with D possibly matching TRBD1 (5 bases). The germline V and J ends were trimmed by 1 base and 6 bases, with 7 bases remaining between them. Germline CDR1 and CDR2: LNHNV and YYDKDF (reference sequence). This CDR3 region has 12 residues. The CDR3 bases are TGTGCCACCAGCAGAGCAGGGTTCGAGCAGTACTTC. Translating gives CATSRAGFEQYF. The entire variable domain, with the rest obtained from reference TRBV15 and TRBJ2-7, is as follows: DAMVIQNPRYQVTQFGKPVTLSCSQTLNHNVMYWYQQKSSQAPKLLFHYYDKDFNNEADTPDNFQSRRPNTSFCFLDIRSPGLGDTAMYLCATSRAGFEQYFGPGTRLTVT.

The CDR3 nucleotides are TGTGCCAGCAGCTTAGGCCGGGTTGGGGCCGCTGGGGCCAACGTCCTGACTTTC. As protein: CASSLGRVGAAGANVLTF. The J gene is TRBJ2-6, the V gene TRBV13, with D possibly being TRBD1 (5 bases). This CDR3 is built from 18 residues. The V gene's germline CDR1 is PRHDT and CDR2 FYEKMQ (reference sequence). The germline V and J ends were trimmed by 0 bases and 2 bases, with 14 bases remaining between them.

V is TRBV9 and J is TRBJ1-2, with D perhaps matching TRBD1 (5 bases). Germline V CDR1 and CDR2: SGDLS, YYNGEE. V was pared by 3 bases and J by 3 bases, with 18 bases between. The CDR3 sequence is 16 residues long. CDR3 coding DNA: TGTGCCAGCAGCGCGAATCCAGGGCCGAGGGACTATGGCTACACCTTC. Encoded protein: CASSANPGPRDYGYTF.

V usage is TRBV7-3 and J usage is TRBJ2-5, with D tentatively TRBD1 or TRBD2 (5 bases each). This CDR3 is 18 amino acids long. CDR1 and CDR2 from the germline V gene are SGHTA and FQGTGA. Trimming shortened V by 4 bases and J by 0 bases, and 21 bases separated the two germline ends. The CDR3 here is CASSSKPPGTEYQETQYF. In DNA, the CDR3 is TGTGCCAGCAGCTCAAAGCCCCCCGGGACCGAGTACCAAGAGACCCAGTACTTC.

This chain connects TRBV11-2 to TRBJ2-3; D gene uncertain. The CDR3 has 13 amino acids. Between the trimmed V and J ends, which lost 11 bases and 5 bases, there was a span of 17 bases. Germline values: CDR1 SGHAT, CDR2 FQNNGV. The CDR3 DNA follows: TGTGCCGGATTAACCGATACACGAGATACGCAGTATTTT. Protein product: CAGLTDTRDTQYF.

The rearrangement uses TRBV28 and TRBJ2-4, with D perhaps matching TRBD1 or TRBD2 (5 bases each). This CDR3 is 19 amino acids long. The ends were cut back, 6 bases at V and 0 bases at J, with 24 bases in the middle. CDR1 is MDHEN, CDR2 SYDVKM, per germline. CDR3 amino acids: CASSKDIPERGLAKNIQYF. CDR3 DNA: TGTGCCAGCAGCAAGGACATACCCGAGCGCGGGCTAGCCAAAAACATTCAGTACTTC.

The CDR3 protein is CASSIRTYTGELFF. The CDR3 DNA reads TGTGCCAGTAGTATACGGACCTACACCGGGGAGCTGTTTTTT. The chain carries TRBV19 and TRBJ2-2; no clear D. V lost 2 bases, J lost 3 bases, and 7 bases lay in between. CDR3 length: 14 amino acids. Germline assignment: CDR1 LNHDA and CDR2 SQIVND (reference sequence).

The CDR3 nucleotides read TGTGCCAGCATGGAGGGGATCCGCAATGAGCAGTTCTTC. Translated, it gives CASMEGIRNEQFF. The chain carries TRBV6-5 and TRBJ2-1; D is possibly TRBD2 (6 bases). In germline, CDR1 is MNHEY, CDR2 SVGAGI. There are 13 residues in the CDR3. V was cut by 7 bases and J by 6 bases, with 13 bases left in between.